Reported below is one TCR beta chain. Its specificity is unknown. PCR used 60 Vbeta primers and 13 Jbeta primers. Profiled with immunoSEQ multiplex PCR; TCRdb holds only in-frame clones, not every one. Among over 140,000 clones listed, 80% were seen once. This sample is part of a study of cytomegalovirus exposure and HLA in healthy donors. Overall study context: Among around 170 million T cells, an earlier analysis found roughly 100 million unique TCR beta sequences. The study's early data release held tens of millions of unique TCRs from HLA-typed donors.

Germline assignment: CDR1 MNHNY and CDR2 SVGAGI (reference sequence). This CDR3 region has 12 residues. Trimming left V 0 bases short and J 9 bases short, with 9 bases between. Study-level points and caveats: Among the sequence variants, a highly shared cluster was likely an artifact of sequencing. Common viral pathogens were later found to be apparently linked to several of the most significant clusters.

Sequenced input: PBMCs. The TCR sequence derives from a man in his fifties in good health and CMV-seronegative. The chain is built from TRBV6-6 and TRBJ2-7; a weak D match, TRBD1 (6 bases). The CDR3 region has the DNA TGTGCCAGCAGTTACTCGGGGGCTGTGCAGTACTTC. Its translation is CASSYSGAVQYF.